The present TCR beta chain was sequenced within a study of blood T cells in healthy people across ages. The overall study: About one barcoded beta molecule per two T cells was captured by template switching.

Then a second PCR, running roughly 7 to 11 cycles, was carried out with a sample-barcoded 5' primer and a J-beta primer mix. Each of the cDNA molecules was tagged by a template-switch adaptor with 12 random nucleotides. TCRdb independently ran MiXCR on the 5' RACE reads; one entry per CDR3 protein. The sample contains fewer than 2,000,000 distinct CDR3 sequences, 30% to 40% of which appear only once. The V and J ends lost 4 bases and 5 bases respectively, with 14 bases between them. The CDR3 is made up of 14 amino acids. The receptor was derived from a human donor in good health. Sequences were obtained from blood. V gene TRBV12-3 or TRBV12-4 combines with J gene TRBJ1-2; D ambiguous. The CDR3 sequence is CASSWTDSRYGYTF. The CDR3 DNA is TGTGCCAGCAGTTGGACCGACTCAAGATATGGCTACACCTTC.